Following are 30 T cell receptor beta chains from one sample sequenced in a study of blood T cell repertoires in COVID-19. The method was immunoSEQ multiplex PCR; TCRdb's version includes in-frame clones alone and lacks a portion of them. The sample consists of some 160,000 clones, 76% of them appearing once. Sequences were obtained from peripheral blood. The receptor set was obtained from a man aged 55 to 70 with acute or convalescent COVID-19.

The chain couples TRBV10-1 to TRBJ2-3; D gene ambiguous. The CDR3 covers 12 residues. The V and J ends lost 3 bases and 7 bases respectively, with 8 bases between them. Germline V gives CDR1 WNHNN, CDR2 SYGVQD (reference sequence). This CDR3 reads CASSEGEHTQYF. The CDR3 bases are TGCGCCAGCAGTGAAGGAGAACATACGCAGTATTTT.

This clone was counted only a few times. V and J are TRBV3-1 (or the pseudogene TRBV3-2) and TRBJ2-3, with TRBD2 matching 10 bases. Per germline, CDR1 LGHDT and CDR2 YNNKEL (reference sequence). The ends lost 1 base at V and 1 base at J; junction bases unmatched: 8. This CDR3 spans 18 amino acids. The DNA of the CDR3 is TGTGCCAGCAGCCAAGCCAGCGGGAGGGCCCGTGGCACAGATACGCAGTATTTT. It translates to CASSQASGRARGTDTQYF.

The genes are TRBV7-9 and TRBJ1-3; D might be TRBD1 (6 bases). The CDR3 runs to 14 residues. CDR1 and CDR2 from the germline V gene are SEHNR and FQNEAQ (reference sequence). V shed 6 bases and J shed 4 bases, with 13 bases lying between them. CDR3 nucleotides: TGTGCCAGCAGGAGAGGACAGTCCGGAAACACCATATATTTT. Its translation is CASRRGQSGNTIYF.

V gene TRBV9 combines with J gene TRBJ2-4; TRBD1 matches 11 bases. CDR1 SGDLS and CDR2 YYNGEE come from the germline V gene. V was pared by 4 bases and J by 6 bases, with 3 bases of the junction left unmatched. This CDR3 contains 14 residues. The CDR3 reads CASSPGQGGNIQYF. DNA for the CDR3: TGTGCCAGCAGCCCGGGACAGGGGGGAAACATTCAGTACTTC.

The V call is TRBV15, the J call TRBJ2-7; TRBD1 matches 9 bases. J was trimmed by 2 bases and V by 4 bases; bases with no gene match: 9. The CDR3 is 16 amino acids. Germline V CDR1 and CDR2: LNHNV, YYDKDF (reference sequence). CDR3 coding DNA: TGTGCCACCAGCACTCGCCGGGACAGGGTGACCTACGAGCAGTACTTC. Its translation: CATSTRRDRVTYEQYF.

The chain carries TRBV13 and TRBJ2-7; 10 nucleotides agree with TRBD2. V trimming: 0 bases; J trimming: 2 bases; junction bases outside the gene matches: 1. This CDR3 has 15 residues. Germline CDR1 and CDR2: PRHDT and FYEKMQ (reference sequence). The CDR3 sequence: CASSLGLAGTYEQYF. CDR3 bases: TGTGCCAGCAGCTTAGGACTAGCGGGAACCTACGAGCAGTACTTC.

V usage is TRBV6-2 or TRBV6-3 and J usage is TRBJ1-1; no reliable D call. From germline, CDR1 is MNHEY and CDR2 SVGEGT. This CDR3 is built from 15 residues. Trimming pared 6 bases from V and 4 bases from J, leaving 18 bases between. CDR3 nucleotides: TGTGCCAGCAGCATAGGGAGCCCTAGGATCACTGAAGCTTTCTTT. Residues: CASSIGSPRITEAFF.

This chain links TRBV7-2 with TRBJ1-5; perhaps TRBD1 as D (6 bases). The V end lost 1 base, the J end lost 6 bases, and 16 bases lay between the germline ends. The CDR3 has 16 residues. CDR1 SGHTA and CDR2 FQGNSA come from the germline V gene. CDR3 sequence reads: CASSLGGPIWGQPQHF. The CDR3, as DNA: TGTGCCAGCAGCTTAGGGGGGCCAATCTGGGGTCAGCCCCAGCATTTT.

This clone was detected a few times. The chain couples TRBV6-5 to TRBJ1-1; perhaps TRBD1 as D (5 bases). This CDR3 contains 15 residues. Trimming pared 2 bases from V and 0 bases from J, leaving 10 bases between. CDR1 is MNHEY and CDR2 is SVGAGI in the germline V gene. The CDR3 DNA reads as TGTGCCAGCAGTTACGAAACAGGAATGAACACTGAAGCTTTCTTT. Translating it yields CASSYETGMNTEAFF.

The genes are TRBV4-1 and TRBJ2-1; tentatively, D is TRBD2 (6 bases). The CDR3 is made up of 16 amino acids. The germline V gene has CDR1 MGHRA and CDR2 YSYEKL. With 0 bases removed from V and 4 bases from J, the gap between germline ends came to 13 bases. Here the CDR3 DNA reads TGCGCCAGCAGCCAAGATGCGGCTAGCGAGTACAATGAGCAGTTCTTC. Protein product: CASSQDAASEYNEQFF.

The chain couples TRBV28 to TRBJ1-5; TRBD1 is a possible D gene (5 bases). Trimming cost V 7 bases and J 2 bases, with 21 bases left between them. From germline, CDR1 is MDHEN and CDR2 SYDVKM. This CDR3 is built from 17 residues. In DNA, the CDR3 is TGTGCCAGCAATCTGGGTTGGAGGGGAAGGGGCAATCAGCCCCAGCATTTT. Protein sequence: CASNLGWRGRGNQPQHF.

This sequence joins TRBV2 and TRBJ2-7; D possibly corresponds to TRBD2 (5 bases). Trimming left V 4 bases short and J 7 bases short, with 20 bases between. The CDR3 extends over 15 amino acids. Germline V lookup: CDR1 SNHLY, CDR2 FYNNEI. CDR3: CASSGTEDYVREQYF. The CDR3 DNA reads TGTGCCAGCAGTGGGACGGAAGACTACGTACGGGAGCAGTACTTC. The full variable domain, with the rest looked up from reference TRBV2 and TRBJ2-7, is EPEVTQTPSHQVTQMGQEVILRCVPISNHLYFYWYRQILGQKVEFLVSFYNNEISEKSEIFDDQFSVERPDGSNFTLKIRSTKLEDSAMYFCASSGTEDYVREQYFGPGTRLTVT.

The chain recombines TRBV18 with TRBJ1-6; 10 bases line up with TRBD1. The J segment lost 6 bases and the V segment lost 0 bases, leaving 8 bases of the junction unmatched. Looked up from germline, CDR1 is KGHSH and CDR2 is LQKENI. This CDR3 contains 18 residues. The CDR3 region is CASSPPGQGPTGNSPLHF. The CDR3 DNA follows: TGTGCCAGCTCACCACCGGGACAGGGGCCCACCGGTAATTCACCCCTCCACTTT.

CDR3: CASSPHRGGTKNIQYF. CDR3 sequence (DNA): TGTGCCAGTAGTCCCCACAGGGGGGGGACCAAAAACATTCAGTACTTC. This chain connects TRBV19 to TRBJ2-4; D might be TRBD1 (8 bases). The length of the CDR3 is 16 residues. Germline CDR1 reads LNHDA; CDR2 reads SQIVND (reference sequence). V lost 5 bases and J lost 2, with 16 bases in between.

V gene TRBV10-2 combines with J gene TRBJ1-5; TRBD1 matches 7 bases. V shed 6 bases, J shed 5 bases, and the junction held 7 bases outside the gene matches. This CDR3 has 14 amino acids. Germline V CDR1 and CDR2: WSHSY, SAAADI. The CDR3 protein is CASSIDRVDQPQHF. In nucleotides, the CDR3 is TGCGCCAGCAGCATTGACAGGGTGGATCAGCCCCAGCATTTT.

CDR3 sequence reads: CASSPPGSSYEQYF. The CDR3 nucleotides are TGTGCCAGCTCACCACCGGGCAGCTCCTACGAGCAGTACTTC. The chain couples TRBV18 to TRBJ2-7; D is uncertain. Trimming took off 0 bases at V and 0 bases at J, with 6 bases between the two ends. This CDR3 is 14 amino acids long. Germline V lookup: CDR1 KGHSH, CDR2 LQKENI.

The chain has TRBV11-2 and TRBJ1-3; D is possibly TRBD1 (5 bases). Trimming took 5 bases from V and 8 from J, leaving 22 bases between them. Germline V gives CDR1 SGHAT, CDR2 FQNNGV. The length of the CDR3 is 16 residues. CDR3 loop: CASSIRSGAYRDTIYF. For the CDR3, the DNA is TGTGCCAGCAGCATTAGAAGTGGGGCATATCGAGACACCATATATTTT.

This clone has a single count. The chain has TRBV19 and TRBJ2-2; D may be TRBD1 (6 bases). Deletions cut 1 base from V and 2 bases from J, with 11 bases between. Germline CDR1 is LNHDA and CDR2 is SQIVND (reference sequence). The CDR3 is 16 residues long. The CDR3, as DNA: TGTGCCAGTAGTATAGGGTGGACAGCAAACACCGGGGAGCTGTTTTTT. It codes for CASSIGWTANTGELFF.

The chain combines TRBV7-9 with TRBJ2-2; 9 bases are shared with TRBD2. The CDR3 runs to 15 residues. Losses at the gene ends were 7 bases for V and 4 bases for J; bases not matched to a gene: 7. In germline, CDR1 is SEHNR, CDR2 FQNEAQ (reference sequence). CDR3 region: CASTQASGVTGELFF. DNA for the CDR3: TGTGCCAGCACCCAAGCTAGCGGGGTCACCGGGGAGCTGTTTTTT.

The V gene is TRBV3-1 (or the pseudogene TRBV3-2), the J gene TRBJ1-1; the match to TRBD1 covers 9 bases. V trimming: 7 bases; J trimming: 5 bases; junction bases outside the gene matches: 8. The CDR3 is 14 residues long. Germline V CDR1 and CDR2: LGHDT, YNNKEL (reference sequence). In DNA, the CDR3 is TGTGCCAGCAACCTGGGACAGGGAGGGACTGAAGCTTTCTTT. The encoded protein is CASNLGQGGTEAFF.

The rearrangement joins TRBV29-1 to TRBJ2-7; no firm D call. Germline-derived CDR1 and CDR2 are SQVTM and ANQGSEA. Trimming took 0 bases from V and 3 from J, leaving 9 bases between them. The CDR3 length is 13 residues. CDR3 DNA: TGCAGCGTTGAAGAGGCAGGATTCTACGAGCAGTACTTC. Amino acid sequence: CSVEEAGFYEQYF.

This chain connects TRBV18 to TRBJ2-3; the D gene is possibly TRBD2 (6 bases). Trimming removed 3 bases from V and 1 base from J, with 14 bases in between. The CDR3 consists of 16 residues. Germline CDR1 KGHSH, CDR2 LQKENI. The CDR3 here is CASSPLGASGTDTQYF. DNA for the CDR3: TGTGCCAGCTCACCCCTTGGGGCTAGCGGCACAGATACGCAGTATTTT.

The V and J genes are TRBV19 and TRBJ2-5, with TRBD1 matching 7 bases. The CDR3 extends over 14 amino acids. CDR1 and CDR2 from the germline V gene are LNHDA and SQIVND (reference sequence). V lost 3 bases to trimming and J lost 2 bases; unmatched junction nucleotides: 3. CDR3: CASSMGQIQETQYF. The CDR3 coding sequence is TGTGCCAGTAGTATGGGACAGATACAAGAGACCCAGTACTTC.

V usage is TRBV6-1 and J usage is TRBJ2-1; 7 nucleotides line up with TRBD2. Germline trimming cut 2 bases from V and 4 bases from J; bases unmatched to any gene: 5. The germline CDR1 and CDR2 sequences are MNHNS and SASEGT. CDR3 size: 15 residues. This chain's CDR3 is CASSEQASGYNEQFF. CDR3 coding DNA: TGTGCCAGCAGTGAACAGGCTAGCGGATACAATGAGCAGTTCTTC.

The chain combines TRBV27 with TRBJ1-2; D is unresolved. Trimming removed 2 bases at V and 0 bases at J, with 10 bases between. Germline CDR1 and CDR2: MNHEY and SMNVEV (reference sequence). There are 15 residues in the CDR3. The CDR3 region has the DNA TGTGCCAGCAGTTTAAAACGGGAAGCTAACTATGGCTACACCTTC. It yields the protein CASSLKREANYGYTF.

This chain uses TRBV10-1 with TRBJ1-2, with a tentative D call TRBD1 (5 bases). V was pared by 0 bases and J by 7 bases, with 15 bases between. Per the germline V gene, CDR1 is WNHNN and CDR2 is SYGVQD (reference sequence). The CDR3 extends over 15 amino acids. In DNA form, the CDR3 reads TGCGCCAGCAGTGAGTCTGCAGGGATTTTTCGTGGCTACACCTTC. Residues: CASSESAGIFRGYTF.

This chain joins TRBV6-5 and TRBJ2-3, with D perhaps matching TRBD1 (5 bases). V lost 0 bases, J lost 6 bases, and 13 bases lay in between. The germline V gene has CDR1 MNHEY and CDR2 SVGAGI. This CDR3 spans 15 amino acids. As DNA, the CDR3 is TGTGCCAGCAGTTACTCGGGGCGCCAGGCGGATACGCAGTATTTT. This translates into CASSYSGRQADTQYF.

The CDR3 coding sequence is TGTGCCAGCAGAAACAGGGGGCAGAATGAGCAGTTCTTC. Residues: CASRNRGQNEQFF. This sequence joins TRBV25-1 and TRBJ2-1; 9 nucleotides align to TRBD1. The CDR3 extends over 13 amino acids. The V gene end was trimmed by 6 bases and the J gene end by 7 bases; junction bases not matched to a gene: 4. Germline CDR1 reads MGHDK; CDR2 reads SYGVNS.

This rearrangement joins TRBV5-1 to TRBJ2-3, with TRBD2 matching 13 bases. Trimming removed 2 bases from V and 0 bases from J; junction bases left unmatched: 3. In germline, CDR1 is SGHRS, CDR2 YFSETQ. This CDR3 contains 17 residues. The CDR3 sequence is CASSLGLAGVSTDTQYF. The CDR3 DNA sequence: TGCGCCAGCAGCTTAGGACTAGCGGGAGTTAGCACAGATACGCAGTATTTT.

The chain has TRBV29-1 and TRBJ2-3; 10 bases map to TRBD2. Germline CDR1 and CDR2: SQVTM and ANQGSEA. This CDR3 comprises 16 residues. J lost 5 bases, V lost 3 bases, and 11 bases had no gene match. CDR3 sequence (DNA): TGCAGCGTTGACGGACTAGCGGAGCATTCCGAAGATACGCAGTATTTT. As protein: CSVDGLAEHSEDTQYF.